Listed below are T cell receptor beta chains from one sample, sequenced in a study of T cell repertoires in cytomegalovirus infection. TCRdb reprocessed the reads via MiXCR and lists one record per CDR3 protein. The repertoire holds 350,000 to 550,000 distinct CDR3 sequences, about a third seen once, with roughly an eighth in the top ten. The sequenced sample consisted of PBMCs. All receptors come from a human donor in good health (CMV status not recorded). Some clones in this sample may be carry-over from other donors' samples. The CDR3 runs from the conserved cysteine through the conserved F or W. Each record gives: clone size, V gene, D gene, J gene, CDR3 protein, CDR3 DNA. D genes are given only for firm matches. A row's size may be missing; if present it is once, few, many or a size class.

.	TRBV3-1	.	TRBJ2-1	CASSQDEPASYNEQFF	TGTGCCAGCAGCCAAGACGAACCGGCCTCCTACAATGAGCAGTTCTTC
.	TRBV4-1	TRBD1	TRBJ2-3	CASSQDEQGAADTQYF	TGCGCCAGCAGCCAAGATGAACAGGGGGCCGCAGATACGCAGTATTTT
.	TRBV7-2	TRBD1	TRBJ2-4	CASSLFRGQGKNSHSF	TGTGCCAGCAGCTTATTCCGGGGACAGGGGAAAAACAGTCATTCCTTC
.	TRBV27	TRBD2	TRBJ2-3	CASSASGGWNTQYF	TGTGCCAGCAGCGCCAGCGGGGGGTGGAATACGCAGTATTTT
.	TRBV6-2/TRBV6-3	.	TRBJ2-5	CASSYSQIEETQYF	TGTGCCAGCAGTTATTCCCAGATTGAAGAGACCCAGTACTTC
.	TRBV14	TRBD2	TRBJ2-3	CASSPLPGLAGNRDTQYF	TGTGCCAGCAGCCCCCTTCCGGGACTAGCGGGGAACCGAGATACGCAGTATTTT
.	TRBV2	.	TRBJ2-1	CASSEGRGGPYSSYNEQFF	TGTGCCAGCAGTGAGGGGAGGGGGGGGCCGTACTCTTCCTACAATGAGCAGTTCTTC
.	TRBV20-1	TRBD2	TRBJ2-5	CSASERGPQETQYF	TGCAGTGCTAGTGAGCGGGGGCCCCAAGAGACCCAGTACTTC
few	TRBV5-3	.	TRBJ1-1	CARSPAGGSRNTEAFF	TGTGCCAGAAGCCCGGCGGGAGGGAGCAGAAACACTGAAGCTTTCTTT
few	TRBV5-6	.	TRBJ2-7	CASRGDRDGSYEQYF	TGTGCCAGCAGGGGGGATCGGGACGGCTCCTACGAGCAGTACTTC
few	TRBV5-6	TRBD1	TRBJ1-5	CASSVGQGANQPQHF	TGTGCCAGCAGCGTCGGACAGGGGGCGAATCAGCCCCAGCATTTT
.	TRBV28	.	TRBJ1-1	CASNLAGPAEAFF	TGTGCCAGCAACCTAGCGGGACCCGCTGAAGCTTTCTTT
.	TRBV4-3	.	TRBJ1-1	CAGSSIMNTEAFF	TGCGCCGGCAGCTCCATTATGAACACTGAAGCTTTCTTT
.	TRBV5-8	.	TRBJ2-3	CASTSGSDTDTQYF	TGTGCCAGCACCTCGGGATCAGACACAGATACGCAGTATTTT
.	TRBV6-2/TRBV6-3	.	TRBJ1-6	CASSLGIPGLSPLHF	TGTGCCAGCAGTTTGGGCATTCCAGGGCTGTCACCCCTCCACTTT
few	TRBV7-8	.	TRBJ2-5	CASSYGGGPQETQYF	TGTGCCAGCTCCTATGGGGGGGGGCCTCAAGAGACCCAGTACTTC
few	TRBV19	TRBD1	TRBJ1-6	CASRGQVLSPLHF	TGTGCCAGTAGGGGACAGGTCTTGTCACCCCTCCACTTT
many	TRBV7-2	.	TRBJ1-2	CASSLGRGAYYGYTF	TGTGCCAGCAGCTTGGGGCGGGGGGCATACTATGGCTACACCTTC
.	TRBV5-1	TRBD2	TRBJ2-1	CASSTGLAGARRGYNEQFF	TGCGCCAGCAGCACAGGACTAGCGGGGGCGCGTAGGGGCTACAATGAGCAGTTCTTC
.	TRBV6-1	TRBD1	TRBJ1-4	CASSYGGQATEKLFF	TGTGCCAGCAGTTACGGGGGACAGGCAACCGAAAAACTGTTTTTT
few	TRBV12-3/TRBV12-4	.	TRBJ1-1	CASSSRDGEAFF	TGTGCCAGCAGTTCCAGGGACGGTGAAGCTTTCTTT
few	TRBV7-9	.	TRBJ2-1	CASSLALGERQFF	TGTGCCAGCAGCTTAGCGCTGGGGGAACGGCAGTTCTTC
few	TRBV11-1	.	TRBJ2-6	CASSLSLYSSGANVLTF	TGTGCCAGCAGCTTATCTCTTTACAGCTCTGGGGCCAACGTCCTGACTTTC
.	TRBV5-1	TRBD1	TRBJ1-6	CASRGQVGNNSPLHF	TGCGCCAGCAGGGGACAGGTGGGCAATAATTCACCCCTCCACTTT
.	TRBV19	TRBD1	TRBJ2-7	CASSMGQGIFDEQYF	TGTGCCAGTAGTATGGGACAGGGGATCTTCGACGAGCAGTACTTC
many	TRBV7-2	.	TRBJ1-2	CASSLSTANYGYTF	TGTGCCAGCAGCTTATCGACAGCCAACTATGGCTACACCTTC
.	TRBV5-4	.	TRBJ1-2	CASSLSVQSLSGDGGYTF	TGTGCCAGCAGCTTATCTGTCCAGTCACTTTCAGGGGACGGCGGCTACACCTTC
.	TRBV2	.	TRBJ1-6	CASTTKALISSPLHF	TGTGCCAGCACCACCAAGGCACTAATAAGTTCACCCCTCCACTTT
.	TRBV10-3	.	TRBJ1-1	CAISDPTNTEAFF	TGTGCCATCAGTGACCCCACGAACACTGAAGCTTTCTTT
.	TRBV7-8	TRBD1	TRBJ1-1	CASSLGQGRVGTEAFF	TGTGCCAGCAGCTTAGGACAGGGTAGAGTAGGAACTGAAGCTTTCTTT
few	TRBV4-1	TRBD1	TRBJ1-4	CASSQDRGGQVEKLFF	TGCGCCAGCAGCCAAGATAGGGGTGGACAGGTTGAAAAACTGTTTTTT
.	TRBV5-1	.	TRBJ1-2	CASSPDTGTGYTF	TGCGCCAGCAGCCCCGACACAGGGACGGGCTACACCTTC
few	TRBV7-8	TRBD2	TRBJ2-7	CASSSGGGQGEQYF	TGTGCCAGCAGCTCCGGGGGGGGACAAGGCGAGCAGTACTTC
.	TRBV29-1	.	TRBJ1-1	CSVAPFTNTEAFF	TGCAGCGTCGCCCCGTTTACGAACACTGAAGCTTTCTTT
many	TRBV6-1	.	TRBJ1-5	CASSEVYNQPQHF	TGTGCCAGCAGTGAAGTCTACAATCAGCCCCAGCATTTT
many	TRBV7-8	.	TRBJ2-7	CASSFQFYEQYF	TGTGCCAGCAGCTTCCAGTTCTACGAGCAGTACTTC
.	TRBV5-6	TRBD1	TRBJ1-1	CASSPQGVIEAFF	TGTGCCAGCAGCCCCCAGGGGGTGATCGAAGCTTTCTTT
.	TRBV6-6	.	TRBJ2-5	CASSYDRNQGTQYF	TGTGCCAGCAGTTATGACAGGAACCAAGGGACCCAGTACTTC
many	TRBV6-1	.	TRBJ2-7	CASSSLDKTYEQYF	TGTGCCAGCAGTTCCCTGGACAAGACCTACGAGCAGTACTTC
.	TRBV12-3/TRBV12-4	TRBD1	TRBJ1-3	CASSYRDSTGNTIYF	TGTGCCAGCAGTTACCGGGACAGCACTGGAAACACCATATATTTT
once	TRBV7-2	.	TRBJ2-1	CASFLAAGSYNEQFF	TGTGCCAGCTTCTTAGCGGCGGGTTCCTACAATGAGCAGTTCTTC
few	TRBV12-3/TRBV12-4	.	TRBJ2-7	CASSFTGDSYEQYF	TGTGCCAGCAGTTTCACTGGGGACTCCTACGAGCAGTACTTC
once	TRBV7-2	.	TRBJ1-2	CASSPTLGGNYGYTF	TGTGCCAGCAGCCCTACCCTCGGGGGTAACTATGGCTACACCTTC
few	TRBV6-8	.	TRBJ2-3	CASSRTTVSTDTQYF	TGTGCCAGCAGTAGAACGACAGTTAGCACAGATACGCAGTATTTT
.	TRBV7-8	.	TRBJ2-7	CASRPSRGGASYEQYF	TGCGCCAGCAGGCCCTCCCGGGGTGGGGCTTCCTACGAGCAGTACTTC
once	TRBV6-2/TRBV6-3	.	TRBJ2-5	CASRIERTFQETQYF	TGTGCCAGCAGAATCGAGCGGACTTTCCAAGAGACCCAGTACTTC
many	TRBV12-3/TRBV12-4	TRBD1	TRBJ1-5	CASSFTGGGNQPQHF	TGTGCCAGCAGTTTTACAGGGGGCGGCAATCAGCCCCAGCATTTT
.	TRBV12-3/TRBV12-4	.	TRBJ1-2	CASSAQGGYGYTF	TGTGCCAGCAGTGCACAGGGAGGCTATGGCTACACCTTC
.	TRBV29-1	.	TRBJ1-3	CSVGVGSGNTIYF	TGCAGCGTTGGCGTCGGCTCTGGAAACACCATATATTTT
.	TRBV6-2/TRBV6-3	.	TRBJ2-3	CATYTPGRTDTQYF	TGTGCTACTTACACCCCGGGACGCACAGATACGCAGTATTTT
few	TRBV19	.	TRBJ2-1	CASSPRGLEQFF	TGTGCCAGTAGCCCCCGGGGCCTTGAGCAGTTCTTC
few	TRBV24-1	.	TRBJ2-1	CATSDPQGQGGNEQFF	TGTGCCACCAGTGACCCACAGGGCCAAGGCGGAAATGAGCAGTTCTTC
few	TRBV10-2	.	TRBJ1-4	CASSVGEKLFF	TGCGCCAGCAGTGTGGGTGAAAAACTGTTTTTT
.	TRBV6-8	.	TRBJ2-7	CASSYSRSGMEQYF	TGTGCCAGCAGTTACTCGAGGTCGGGAATGGAGCAGTACTTC
few	TRBV4-2	.	TRBJ2-3	CASSQPGTHEADTQYF	TGTGCCAGCAGCCAACCCGGGACTCACGAGGCAGATACGCAGTATTTT